This TCR beta chain stems from a study of tumor and adjacent non-tumor tissue in lung cancer. General study results and limits: Compared with tumor, normal lung showed significantly lower TCR diversity. In normal lung, the top 100 clones were significantly more dominant than in tumor. Higher tumor TCR diversity was associated with shorter survival.

This sample's RNA came from whole unsorted tissue. This non-tumor lung sample came from over 3 cm beyond the tumor edge. Newly diagnosed lung cancer patients had thoracic surgery in China, August–late 2014, without prior chemotherapy. Germline V gene lookup returns CDR1 SEHNR and CDR2 FQNEAQ (reference sequence). This CDR3 has 14 amino acids. The library came from three nested PCR rounds adapted from ARM-PCR protocols. TCRdb re-analysed the multiplex PCR reads in MiXCR, keeping a single row per CDR3 protein. The sample contains approximately 120,000 distinct CDR3 sequences, 62% of which appear only once. Of note for this clonotype: Its antigen remains unknown. This sequence may be a read error, since a much larger clone differs from it by one base.

V is TRBV7-9 and J is TRBJ2-1, with D possibly being TRBD1 or TRBD2 (5 bases each). Gene TRBJ2-7 matches the end of the DNA better, so the J call may be wrong. This clonotype was sampled from a man aged 55 to 69 with non-small cell lung cancer. Input material: distant non-tumor lung tissue. The CDR3: CASSPGAAWNEQYF. CDR3 coding DNA: TGTGCCAGCAGCCCCGGGGCCGCCTGGAATGAGCAGTACTTC.